The T cell receptor beta chain described here comes from a study of beta chain features in type 1 diabetes. On this clone: The antigen is not known.

The study, taken as a whole, reports: There were fewer insertions and more deletions at the VDJ junctions of type 1 diabetes patients. The question of HLA type influencing TCRB rearrangement was one that remained unresolved here.

cDNA synthesis used the whole RNA isolate, giving expressed TCRB sequences. Only in-frame clones appear in the TCRdb table, and some are missing; sequencing was by immunoSEQ multiplex PCR. The table lists about 150,000 clones, 10% of them singletons. CDR1 GTSNPN and CDR2 SVGIG come from the germline V gene (reference sequence). Trimming took off 5 bases at V and 3 bases at J, with 11 bases between the two ends. This CDR3 has 14 residues. The receptor comes from a man aged 18 to 29 in good health. The chain links TRBV30 to TRBJ1-6; D gene unclear. Specimen: naive CD4+ T cells from blood. The CDR3 loop reads CAWSGAVYNSPLHF. In DNA, the CDR3 is TGTGCCTGGTCAGGAGCGGTCTATAATTCACCCCTCCACTTT.